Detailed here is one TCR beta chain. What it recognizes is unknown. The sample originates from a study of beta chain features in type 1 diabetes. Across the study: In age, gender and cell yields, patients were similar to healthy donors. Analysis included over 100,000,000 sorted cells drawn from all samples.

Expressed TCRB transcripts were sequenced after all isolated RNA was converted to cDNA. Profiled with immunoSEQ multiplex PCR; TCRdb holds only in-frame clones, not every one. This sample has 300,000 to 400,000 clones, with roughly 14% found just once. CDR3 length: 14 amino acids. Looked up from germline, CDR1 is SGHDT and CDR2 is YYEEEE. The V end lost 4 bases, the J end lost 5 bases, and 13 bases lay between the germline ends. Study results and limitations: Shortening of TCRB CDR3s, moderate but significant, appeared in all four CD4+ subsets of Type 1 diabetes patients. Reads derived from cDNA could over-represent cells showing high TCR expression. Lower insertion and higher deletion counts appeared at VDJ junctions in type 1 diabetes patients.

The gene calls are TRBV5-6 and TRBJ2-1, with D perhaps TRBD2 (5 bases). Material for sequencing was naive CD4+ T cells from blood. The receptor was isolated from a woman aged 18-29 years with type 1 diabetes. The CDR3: CASSLGGPDNEQFF. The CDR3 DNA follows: TGTGCCAGCAGCCTAGGAGGACCAGACAATGAGCAGTTCTTC.